A selection of T cell receptor beta chains follows, all from one sample in a study of blood T cells in healthy people across ages. TCRdb used MiXCR to reprocess the 5' RACE reads, holding one entry per CDR3 protein. Among some 760,000 distinct CDR3 sequences listed, just under 25% were seen once. This sample was also put to use in a study of T cells of mothers and their children.

Sequencing used blood. These receptors came from a boy aged 5 to 17 in good health. Each CDR3 is given with its conserved first and last residue. A D gene is named only where the DNA matches it firmly. Clone size is stated in some rows and not others, as once, few, many or a class when expanded.

V	J	D	size	DNA	CDR3
TRBV20-1	TRBJ2-3	TRBD2	few	TGCAGTGCGAGACTAGCGGGGATGGATACGCAGTATTTT	CSARLAGMDTQYF
TRBV3-1	TRBJ2-7	.	once	TGTGCCAGCAGCCCCGGGGCCGGGGCAGGGAGTAAGTACGAGCAGTACTTC	CASSPGAGAGSKYEQYF
TRBV9	TRBJ1-2	.	few	TGTGCCAGCAGCGACCCACAAGATACGCCGACCTATGGCTACACCTTC	CASSDPQDTPTYGYTF
TRBV6-5	TRBJ1-2	.	.	TGTGCCAGCAGTTACCCCACGGGCGGCTACACCTTC	CASSYPTGGYTF
TRBV7-2	TRBJ2-5	.	.	TGTGCCAGCAGCTTAGCGGACGGGGTTGAGACCCAGTACTTC	CASSLADGVETQYF
TRBV6-2/TRBV6-3	TRBJ2-5	.	few	TGTGCCAGCAGCCAGGAAACAGGCCAAGAGACCCAGTACTTC	CASSQETGQETQYF
TRBV18	TRBJ2-1	.	few	TGTGCCAGCTCACCAGACAAAGTATCTCTTGAGCAGTTCTTC	CASSPDKVSLEQFF
TRBV7-2	TRBJ2-5	.	few	TGTGCCAGCAGCCCGTTTACGAGGGGGAGGAAGACCCAGTACTTC	CASSPFTRGRKTQYF
TRBV7-2	TRBJ2-7	TRBD2	.	TGTGCCAGCAGTCCAAGGGCTAGCGGGAGGGCCCACGAGCAGTACTTC	CASSPRASGRAHEQYF
TRBV7-9	TRBJ1-2	.	few	TGTGCCAGCAGCTTAGCTCGGCAGGGCCCCTATGGCTACACCTTC	CASSLARQGPYGYTF
TRBV7-2	TRBJ1-5	.	.	TGTGCCAGCAGCTTAGGACTCGACAGGATCGATCAGCCCCAGCATTTT	CASSLGLDRIDQPQHF
TRBV11-3	TRBJ2-1	TRBD2	.	TGTGCCAGCAGCTTAGATAGTAGCGGGGACACAAATGAGCAGTTCTTC	CASSLDSSGDTNEQFF
TRBV24-1	TRBJ2-5	.	.	TGTGCCACCAGTGGCAACACAGGGATCAACAAGACCCAGTACTTC	CATSGNTGINKTQYF
TRBV7-2	TRBJ1-2	.	.	TGTGCCAGCAGCGTTTTCCAGGGCGGAAACTATGGCTACACCTTC	CASSVFQGGNYGYTF
TRBV28	TRBJ1-2	.	few	TGTGCCAGCAGCTCGGGAATATTTGGCTACACCTTC	CASSSGIFGYTF
TRBV4-2	TRBJ2-3	.	few	TGTGCCAGCAGCCAAGTTAGCGAATGGGCTACGCAGTATTTT	CASSQVSEWATQYF
TRBV5-1	TRBJ1-2	.	few	TGCGCCAGCAGCTCGGGACGGAACTATGGCTACACCTTC	CASSSGRNYGYTF
TRBV4-3	TRBJ1-2	.	few	TGCGCCAGCAGCCAAGATCCCGGGGACTACACTCCGGGCTACACCTTC	CASSQDPGDYTPGYTF
TRBV27	TRBJ2-7	.	few	TGTGCCAGCAGTTCGAAGGGACTGAACCTCGAGCAGTACTTC	CASSSKGLNLEQYF
TRBV29-1	TRBJ2-3	TRBD2	.	TGCAGCGTGGCAGCGGGGCCAGATACGCAGTATTTT	CSVAAGPDTQYF
TRBV6-2/TRBV6-3	TRBJ2-5	TRBD2	.	TGTGCCAGCAGTTACGGCGGGAGGGCTCCTCAAGAGACCCAGTACTTC	CASSYGGRAPQETQYF
TRBV28	TRBJ2-4	.	.	TGTGCCAGCAGCCTGCCCGTCCCTGGGAACATTCAGTACTTC	CASSLPVPGNIQYF
TRBV27	TRBJ2-7	.	.	TGTGCCAGCACTGGGGGAGCAGGGGGGCGTTACGAGCAGTACTTC	CASTGGAGGRYEQYF
TRBV9	TRBJ2-2	.	few	TGTGCCAGCAGCGTAGTAGCTGGGGACACCGGGGAGCTGTTTTTT	CASSVVAGDTGELFF
TRBV10-3	TRBJ2-5	.	few	TGTGCCATCGGTGCCAGGGACACCTCTGGGGAGACCCAGTACTTC	CAIGARDTSGETQYF
TRBV28	TRBJ2-7	TRBD1	few	TGTGCCAGCACTGCAGGGGGCCCTCCCTACGAGCAGTACTTC	CASTAGGPPYEQYF
TRBV25-1	TRBJ1-4	.	.	TGTGCCAGCAGTCCGGGACTTCGTGGGGAAAAACTGTTTTTT	CASSPGLRGEKLFF
TRBV5-4	TRBJ1-1	.	.	TGTGCCAGCAGCTCAAGGCTGGACACTGAAGCTTTCTTT	CASSSRLDTEAFF
TRBV9	TRBJ2-7	.	.	TGTGCCAGCAGCGTATACGAGGGGCCGGGCTACGAGCAGTACTTC	CASSVYEGPGYEQYF
TRBV20-1	TRBJ1-5	.	.	TGCAGTGCCTTATTCTTAAGTGGCAATCAGCCCCAGCATTTT	CSALFLSGNQPQHF
TRBV11-2	TRBJ2-7	.	.	TGTGCCAGCAGCTTAGATTATAGGACCTACGAGCAGTACTTC	CASSLDYRTYEQYF
TRBV11-2	TRBJ2-5	TRBD2	.	TGTGCCAGCAGCTTGGGCCGACTAGCGGGTGGGGTCCAAGAGACCCAGTACTTC	CASSLGRLAGGVQETQYF
TRBV12-3/TRBV12-4	TRBJ2-2	TRBD2	few	TGTGCCAGCAGTTTAGGACTAGCGGGGGATACCGGGGAGCTGTTTTTT	CASSLGLAGDTGELFF
TRBV20-1	TRBJ2-7	.	few	TGCAGTGCTACCCCCTACGAGCAGTACTTC	CSATPYEQYF
TRBV28	TRBJ2-7	.	few	TGTGCCAGCAGTTCCGGAGACTTCGCGCCGGGCGAGCAGTACTTC	CASSSGDFAPGEQYF
TRBV10-3	TRBJ2-7	TRBD2	.	TGTGCCATCAGGGATAGCGGGAGGGCCTACGAGCAGTACTTC	CAIRDSGRAYEQYF
TRBV10-3	TRBJ1-1	.	few	TGTGCCATCAGTGAGTCGTCCGGGGCTCAGGCAGCTTTCTTT	CAISESSGAQAAFF